This T cell receptor (beta chain) appears in the sequencing data of a study of shared clonotypes between healthy human individuals. TCRdb's copy holds only in-frame clones and misses some; the assay was immunoSEQ multiplex PCR. The table shows more than 400,000 clones, with less than 96% occurring only once. Unmatched junction bases numbered 9, after V lost 5 bases and J lost 6 bases. The CDR3 spans 15 residues. Germline V gene data show CDR1 as SGHTA and CDR2 as FQGNSA. This sequence was found in a woman aged 25 to 39 in good health. V usage is TRBV7-2 and J usage is TRBJ2-7; 11 bases match TRBD1. The source material was naive CD4+ T cells sorted from blood. Subset here: CD45RA+ positively selected. CDR3 loop: CASSLRVGTGGEQYF. CDR3 bases: TGTGCCAGCAGCCTCCGGGTCGGGACAGGGGGCGAGCAGTACTTC.